This T cell receptor (beta chain) was documented in a study of blood T cell repertoires in COVID-19. Authors' data handling: Amplification of reference gene primers was used by the study to estimate nucleated cell counts. Sequencing used immunoSEQ multiplex PCR; TCRdb keeps in-frame clones, though not all of them. V, J and clone size are taken as reported in that table, and D and trimming were inferred from the DNA itself. The data contain 500,000 to 600,000 clones, roughly 91% of them seen just once; the ten biggest clones take up less than 9%. Seattle patients were enrolled during active infection and followed longitudinally. Germline V CDR1 and CDR2: SGHAT, FQNNGV. This CDR3 region has 15 residues. Trimming removed 4 bases at V and 1 base at J, with 13 bases between.

This clonotype originated in a woman aged 45-65 years with COVID-19, enrolled during active disease. Source material: peripheral blood. The chain links TRBV11-2 to TRBJ1-1, with D tentatively TRBD1 (5 bases). This chain's CDR3 is CASSWFLGGNTEAFF. The CDR3 bases are TGTGCCAGCAGCTGGTTCCTCGGGGGGAACACTGAAGCTTTCTTT.